This section outlines one T cell receptor beta chain sequence together with its context. Donors were systemically healthy Caucasian individuals from Russia aged roughly 6 to 95 years. Primed by a sample-barcoded 5' primer and a J-beta primer mix, a second PCR proceeded for about 6 to 12 cycles. TCRdb passed the 5' RACE reads through MiXCR, listing each CDR3 protein once. In the table there are roughly 700,000 distinct CDR3 sequences, 20% to 30% of which are singletons. These data are taken from a study of blood T cells in healthy people across ages. CDR3 length: 15 residues. The germline V and J ends were trimmed by 3 bases and 6 bases, with 17 bases remaining between them. Germline CDR1 is KGHSH and CDR2 is LQKENI. These data also featured in a second study, about T cells of mothers and their children. That report adds: The study recruited three healthy Caucasian mothers and their six children as donors. The data showed no persistent microchimeric T cell clones.

The origin of this receptor is a boy younger than 18 in good health. Specimen: blood. The chain joins TRBV18 to TRBJ1-2; D gene unclear. The CDR3: CASSPLAETPNGYTF. For the CDR3, the DNA is TGTGCCAGCTCACCCCTGGCTGAAACCCCGAATGGCTACACCTTC.